What follows are 25 T cell receptor beta chains derived from one specimen sequenced in a study of shared clonotypes between healthy human individuals. Using immunoSEQ multiplex PCR, the repertoire was profiled, and TCRdb retains in-frame clones only, with some absent. The sample has fewer than 1.4 million clones; around 82% are singletons. Sequencing input: memory CD4+ T cells from PBMCs. Subset of the sample: CD45RA-negative fraction. The receptor source for this set is a man aged 18 to 35 in good health. Some clones in this sample may be carry-over from other donors' samples.

The gene calls are TRBV7-8 and TRBJ2-7; D call uncertain. Germline V gives CDR1 SGHVS, CDR2 FQNEAQ. The ends were cut back, 5 bases at V and 5 bases at J, with 10 bases in the middle. The CDR3 consists of 12 residues. Written as DNA, the CDR3 is TGTGCCAGCAGCGAAGTCACGGACGAGCAGTACTTC. It encodes CASSEVTDEQYF.

This clone was counted a few times. The gene calls are TRBV4-1 and TRBJ2-7, with D perhaps given as TRBD1 or TRBD2 (6 bases each). Germline V CDR1 and CDR2: MGHRA, YSYEKL. V lost 2 bases, J lost 7 bases, and 24 bases lay in between. The CDR3 sequence is 17 residues long. CDR3 protein: CASSQRHLGSGGQEQYF. The CDR3 bases are TGCGCCAGCAGCCAACGCCACCTGGGGAGTGGGGGGCAAGAGCAGTACTTC.

The chain employs TRBV7-8 and TRBJ1-5, with 9 bases identical to TRBD1. The CDR3 sequence is 15 residues long. V trimming: 4 bases; J trimming: 7 bases; junction bases outside the gene matches: 8. CDR1 is SGHVS, CDR2 FQNEAQ, per germline. CDR3 in amino acids: CASSSGTGWNQPQHF. Written as DNA, the CDR3 is TGTGCCAGCAGCTCGGGGACAGGGTGGAACCAGCCCCAGCATTTT.

Concerning this clone itself: A read error may be the cause here, since a much bigger clone is one base away. The chain uses TRBV6-5 and TRBJ2-2; unclear D gene. Per the germline V gene, CDR1 is MNHEY and CDR2 is SVGAGI. V dropped 7 bases and J dropped 4 bases, with 13 bases sitting between them. The CDR3 is 14 residues long. The CDR3: CASKYQASTGELFF. The CDR3 coding sequence is TGTGCCAGCAAGTATCAGGCAAGCACCGGGGAGCTGTTTTTT.

A few counts support this clone. This chain connects TRBV5-1 to TRBJ1-4; TRBD1 aligns across 8 bases. Germline CDR1 is SGHRS and CDR2 is YFSETQ. Trimming removed 4 bases from V and 3 bases from J; junction bases left unmatched: 8. The CDR3 is made up of 16 amino acids. As DNA, the CDR3 is TGCGCCAGCAGCGTTCAGGGGGCGGGCGCTAATGAAAAACTGTTTTTT. Translating it yields CASSVQGAGANEKLFF.

The sample holds one count of this clone. The gene calls are TRBV7-2 and TRBJ2-1, with 8 bases fitting TRBD1. Germline CDR1 reads SGHTA; CDR2 reads FQGNSA. The V segment lost 6 bases and the J segment 2 bases; nucleotides outside the gene matches: 9. The CDR3 spans 16 residues. This chain's CDR3 is CASSPNQGATYNEQFF. The CDR3 DNA reads as TGTGCCAGCAGTCCAAATCAGGGGGCAACCTACAATGAGCAGTTCTTC.

In this sample, this clone turned up a few times. The chain couples TRBV7-9 to TRBJ1-1, with D perhaps TRBD1 (6 bases). This CDR3 spans 15 amino acids. V lost 2 bases, J lost 0 bases, and 10 bases lay in between. Germline assignment: CDR1 SEHNR and CDR2 FQNEAQ (reference sequence). Here the CDR3 DNA reads TGTGCCAGCAGCTTACAGGGGATGTTGAACACTGAAGCTTTCTTT. Amino acids: CASSLQGMLNTEAFF.

The chain joins TRBV28 to TRBJ1-3; no clear D gene. The CDR3 is made up of 14 amino acids. Trimming cost V 3 bases and J 2 bases, with 8 bases left between them. Germline V gene data show CDR1 as MDHEN and CDR2 as SYDVKM. This CDR3 reads CASSFGSPGNTIYF. The DNA for the CDR3 is TGTGCCAGCAGTTTTGGGTCTCCTGGAAACACCATATATTTT.

The genes are TRBV18 and TRBJ2-5, with a possible D match to TRBD1 (6 bases). Trimming left V 2 bases short and J 9 bases short, with 25 bases between. The CDR3 is made up of 17 amino acids. Germline lookup yields CDR1 KGHSH and CDR2 LQKENI. The CDR3 sequence is CASSPARSGANVVAQYF. The CDR3 region has the DNA TGTGCCAGCTCACCAGCGAGGTCAGGGGCAAACGTAGTTGCCCAGTACTTC.

This chain connects TRBV10-3 to TRBJ1-4; tentatively, D is TRBD1 (5 bases). V shed 10 bases and J shed 0 bases, with 21 bases lying between them. Per the germline V gene, CDR1 is ENHRY and CDR2 is SYGVKD. The CDR3 sequence is 17 residues long. The CDR3 loop is CATRGTGPIATNEKLFF. The DNA for the CDR3 is TGTGCCACCCGAGGGACGGGACCGATCGCAACTAATGAAAAACTGTTTTTT.

This clone was seen ten or more times. This chain links TRBV4-3 with TRBJ2-1; 7 bases are a match to TRBD2. The V and J ends lost 2 bases and 9 bases, in that order; junction bases with no gene match: 1. Looked up from germline, CDR1 is LGHNA and CDR2 is YSLEER. CDR3 length: 12 residues. DNA for the CDR3: TGCGCCAGCAGCCAAAGGGAGGGTGAGCAGTTCTTC. Residues: CASSQREGEQFF.

The chain has TRBV7-2 and TRBJ2-7; possibly TRBD2 for D (6 bases). Germline CDR1 SGHTA, CDR2 FQGNSA. Trimming stripped 1 base from V and 7 bases from J, with 20 bases between. CDR3 length: 16 residues. CDR3 protein: CASSLDGWDPAGEQYF. In nucleotides, the CDR3 is TGTGCCAGCAGCTTAGATGGGTGGGATCCTGCGGGGGAGCAGTACTTC.

With regard to this clone: Other DNA sequences in this sample translate to the same CDR3. V is TRBV10-2 and J is TRBJ1-3; D not certain. The V gene's germline CDR1 is WSHSY and CDR2 SAAADI. The CDR3 consists of 13 residues. V gave up 3 bases and J gave up 1 base, with 4 bases separating them. CDR3 amino acids: CASSEGSGNTIYF. DNA of the CDR3: TGCGCCAGCAGTGAAGGTTCTGGAAACACCATATATTTT.

Turning to this clone: This sample also contains other DNA sequences that code for the same CDR3. CDR3 region: CASSRSRTDTQYF. The CDR3 nucleotides read TGTGCCAGCAGCCGTTCCCGCACAGATACGCAGTATTTT. The chain is built from TRBV7-3 and TRBJ2-3; no clear D gene. The CDR3 sequence is 13 residues long. Germline lookup yields CDR1 SGHTA and CDR2 FQGTGA. Between the trimmed V and J ends, which lost 5 bases and 1 base, there was a span of 7 bases.

The chain links TRBV19 to TRBJ2-7; D is uncertain. The CDR3 extends over 14 amino acids. Germline lookup yields CDR1 LNHDA and CDR2 SQIVND (reference sequence). Trimming took 4 bases from V and 0 from J, leaving 10 bases between them. The CDR3 protein is CASSTRSRSYEQYF. The CDR3, as DNA: TGTGCCAGTAGTACCCGGTCCCGCTCCTACGAGCAGTACTTC.

This clone has more than one count but fewer than ten. V usage is TRBV4-1 and J usage is TRBJ2-1; 10 bases match TRBD2. The CDR3 length is 17 residues. Germline lookup yields CDR1 MGHRA and CDR2 YSYEKL. V lost 3 bases, J lost 4 bases, and 9 bases stayed unmatched. Written as DNA, the CDR3 is TGCGCCAGCAGCCATCCTAGCGGGAGAGGGGCGTACAATGAGCAGTTCTTC. Its protein is CASSHPSGRGAYNEQFF.

The chain is built from TRBV6-6 and TRBJ1-5, with 7 positions matching TRBD1. Germline V gene data show CDR1 as MNHNY and CDR2 as SVGAGI (reference sequence). The ends lost 2 bases at V and 4 bases at J; junction bases unmatched: 5. This CDR3 region has 15 residues. The CDR3 sequence is CASSYPTGQNQPQHF. The CDR3 DNA follows: TGTGCCAGCAGTTACCCGACAGGGCAAAATCAGCCCCAGCATTTT.

This clone has a handful of counts. The chain combines TRBV2 with TRBJ1-2; no reliable D call. The CDR3 is 14 residues long. The germline gives CDR1 SNHLY, CDR2 FYNNEI. The V end lost 2 bases, the J end lost 2 bases, and 9 bases lay between the germline ends. CDR3 in DNA: TGTGCCAGCAGTGAATTTTCGGTAAACTATGGCTACACCTTC. Protein sequence: CASSEFSVNYGYTF.

The chain has TRBV29-1 and TRBJ1-2; 9 bases are shared with TRBD1. Trimming removed 7 bases from V and 7 bases from J; junction bases left unmatched: 7. The germline V gene encodes CDR1 SQVTM and CDR2 ANQGSEA. The CDR3 is 12 amino acids. The CDR3 DNA reads TGCAGCGGGGAGACAGGGGGTTTTGGCTACACCTTC. Translating it yields CSGETGGFGYTF.

V usage is TRBV5-1 and J usage is TRBJ2-1; no firm D call. The CDR3 contains 15 residues. V was clipped by 4 bases and J by 4 bases, with 15 bases between them. Germline-derived CDR1 and CDR2 are SGHRS and YFSETQ. CDR3 DNA: TGCGCCAGCAGCCCCCTCGACGACCATTACAATGAGCAGTTCTTC. This sequence encodes CASSPLDDHYNEQFF.

Worth noting for this clone: A much larger clone differs from this one at a single base, so this may be a read error. This chain joins TRBV27 and TRBJ1-2; D uncertain. The CDR3 length is 13 residues. In germline, CDR1 is MNHEY, CDR2 SMNVEV (reference sequence). Deletions cut 2 bases from V and 3 bases from J, with 7 bases between. The CDR3 protein is CASSLEGYYGYTF. DNA for the CDR3: TGTGCCAGCAGTTTAGAAGGGTACTATGGCTACACCTTC.

This clone has at least ten counts. CDR3 DNA sequence: TGTGCCAGCAGTTCATCCGGGACAGGGAGAATGTATGGCTACACCTTC. Translated, it gives CASSSSGTGRMYGYTF. The V and J genes are TRBV28 and TRBJ1-2; 9 bases are a match to TRBD1. The germline CDR1 and CDR2 sequences are MDHEN and SYDVKM. V dropped 4 bases and J dropped 5; count of bases not matched to a gene: 11. This CDR3 has 16 amino acids.

This sequence joins TRBV28 and TRBJ1-3; D uncertain. Germline values: CDR1 MDHEN, CDR2 SYDVKM. The V end lost 6 bases, the J end lost 4 bases, and 4 bases lay between the germline ends. CDR3 length: 11 residues. The CDR3 is CASREGNTIYF. CDR3 DNA sequence: TGTGCCAGCAGGGAGGGAAACACCATATATTTT.

Concerning this clone: The sample holds other DNA sequences that translate to the same CDR3. This sequence joins TRBV15 and TRBJ2-3, with D perhaps TRBD2 (6 bases). The germline V gene encodes CDR1 LNHNV and CDR2 YYDKDF (reference sequence). This CDR3 region has 15 residues. Trimming pared 0 bases from V and 0 bases from J, leaving 7 bases between. Written as DNA, the CDR3 is TGTGCCACCAGCAGAGAGGCGGGAAGCACAGATACGCAGTATTTT. It encodes CATSREAGSTDTQYF.

The chain recombines TRBV9 with TRBJ2-1; the D gene is possibly TRBD2 (7 bases). V was cut by 3 bases and J by 4 bases, with 17 bases left in between. The CDR3 extends over 16 amino acids. Germline V gene sequence: CDR1 SGDLS, CDR2 YYNGEE. The CDR3 nucleotides are TGTGCCAGCAGCGCGAGGGGGACTACCACTTACAATGAGCAGTTCTTC. Translating gives CASSARGTTTYNEQFF. Filled out from reference TRBV9 and TRBJ2-1, the complete variable domain reads DSGVTQTPKHLITATGQRVTLRCSPRSGDLSVYWYQQSLDQGLQFLIQYYNGEERAKGNILERFSAQQFPDLHSELNLSSLELGDSALYFCASSARGTTTYNEQFFGPGTRLTVL.